This T cell receptor beta chain was profiled in a study of cytomegalovirus exposure and HLA in healthy donors. Study in general: Earlier work reported around 110 million unique TCR beta sequences from 170 million or so T cells. Study-wide points: It was only CMV serostatus that was available as immune exposure information. Earlier findings revealed that most TCR beta V segments proved productive either about 87% or about 30% of the time.

The PCR used 60 Vbeta and 13 Jbeta primers. The repertoire was sequenced with immunoSEQ multiplex PCR; TCRdb's copy has only in-frame clones and lacks some. The table has under 300,000 clones, 80% to 95% seen once. Trimming removed 4 bases at V and 7 bases at J, with 14 bases between. The germline CDR1 and CDR2 sequences are MNHNS and SASEGT. This CDR3 has 14 residues. There are a few counts of this clone. What it binds is unknown. The sequenced material came from PBMCs. The chain is built from TRBV6-1 and TRBJ1-5, with D possibly TRBD1 on 5 matching bases. The TCR comes from a girl aged 2 to 10 in good health and CMV-seronegative. The CDR3: CASSAEGLGQPQHF. The CDR3, as DNA: TGTGCCAGCAGTGCGGAGGGGTTGGGGCAGCCCCAGCATTTT.